This T cell receptor beta chain was found in a study of CD8+CD57+ T cells in acquired aplastic anemia. Study at large: Mean DNA quantity obtained from sorted CD4+ and CD8+ cells was about 3.2 ug.

As for this clonotype: Its antigen is as yet unknown.

TCR beta VDJ and CDR3 profiles were obtained from a genomic DNA template. TCRdb re-called the reads with MiXCR, one entry per CDR3 protein. The repertoire holds over 100,000 distinct CDR3 sequences, with approximately 41% as singletons. Study-wide points: The study identified around 28 CD8+ CDR3 sequences shared by patients and controls.

The sequencing sample was made of sorted CD4+, CD8+, or CD8+CD57+ T cells (not recorded which) from PBMCs. This TCR came from a human donor in good health, serving as a control.

In DNA, the CDR3 is TGTGCCAGCACCCAGACGCGGGTGAGAGGAAACACCATATATTTT. It codes for CASTQTRVRGNTIYF. This rearrangement joins TRBV3-1 to TRBJ1-3, with D unclear. CDR1 and CDR2 from the germline V gene are LGHDT and YNNKEL (reference sequence). The V and J ends lost 7 bases and 4 bases respectively, with 17 bases between them. The CDR3 sequence is 15 residues long. Looking up the rest from reference TRBV3-1 and TRBJ1-3 gives the full variable domain: DTAVSQTPKYLVTQMGNDKSIKCEQNLGHDTMYWYKQDSKKFLKIMFSYNNKELIINETVPNRFSPKSPDKAHLNLHINSLELGDSAVYFCASTQTRVRGNTIYFGEGSWLTVV.